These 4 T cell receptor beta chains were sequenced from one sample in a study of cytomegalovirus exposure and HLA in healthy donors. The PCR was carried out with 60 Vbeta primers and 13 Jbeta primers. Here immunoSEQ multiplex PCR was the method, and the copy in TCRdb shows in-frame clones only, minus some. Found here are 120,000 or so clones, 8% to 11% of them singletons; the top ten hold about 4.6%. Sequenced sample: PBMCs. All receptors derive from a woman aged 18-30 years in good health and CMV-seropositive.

The chain's CDR3 is CASSVGRSNQPQHF. The CDR3 DNA follows: TGTGCCAGCAGTGTAGGGAGAAGCAATCAGCCCCAGCATTTT. V gene TRBV2 combines with J gene TRBJ1-5; D is uncertain. V was pared by 4 bases and J by 1 base, with 8 bases between. The CDR3 covers 14 residues. The germline CDR1 and CDR2 sequences are SNHLY and FYNNEI.

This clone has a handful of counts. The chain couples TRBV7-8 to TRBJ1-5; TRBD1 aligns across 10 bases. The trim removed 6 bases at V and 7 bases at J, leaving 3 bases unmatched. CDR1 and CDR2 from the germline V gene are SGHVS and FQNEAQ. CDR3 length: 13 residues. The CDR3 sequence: CASRLTGGQPQHF. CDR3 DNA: TGTGCCAGCAGATTGACAGGGGGCCAGCCCCAGCATTTT.

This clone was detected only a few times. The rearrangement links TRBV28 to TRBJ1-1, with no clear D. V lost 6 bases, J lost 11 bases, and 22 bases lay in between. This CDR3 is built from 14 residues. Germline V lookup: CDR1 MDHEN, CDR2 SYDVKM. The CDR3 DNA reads TGTGCCAGCAGCCAGACCAGGAAGGAGGAAGGGGCTTTCTTT. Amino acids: CASSQTRKEEGAFF.

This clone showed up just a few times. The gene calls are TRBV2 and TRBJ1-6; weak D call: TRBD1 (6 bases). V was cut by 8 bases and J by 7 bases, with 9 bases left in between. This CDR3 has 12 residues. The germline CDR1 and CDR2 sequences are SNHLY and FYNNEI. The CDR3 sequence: CASRDINSPLHF. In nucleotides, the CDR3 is TGTGCCAGCCGGGACATCAATTCACCCCTCCACTTT.